Sequencing of this TCR beta chain was carried out in a study of shared clonotypes between healthy human individuals. In the case of this clone: Its matching antigen is unknown.

The naive CD8 fraction comprised CD45RO-negative cells positively selected for CCR7 and excluded terminally differentiated effector memory CD45RA+ cells. The CDR3 has 14 amino acids. CDR1 is MDHEN, CDR2 SYDVKM, per germline. The V and J ends lost 5 bases and 6 bases respectively, with 14 bases between them. Authors' analysis steps: Filtering differed since immunoSEQ provided only junctions, with no quality scores. Profiling relied on immunoSEQ multiplex PCR, and the TCRdb table lists in-frame clones only, not all of them. V, J and clone size are those of that table, while D and trimming were read from the DNA. The sample carries roughly 2.1 million clones, roughly 91% recorded once. Study-level results: The study found roughly 5% of naive CD4 clonotypes shared across several donors.

This TCR derives from a man between 18 and 29 years old in good health. Some clones in this sample may be carry-over from other donors' samples. Sequencing input: naive CD8+ T cells from PBMCs. The chain recombines TRBV28 with TRBJ2-4; tentative D call: TRBD1 (5 bases). The CDR3 nucleotides are TGTGCCAGCAGTCCCCGACAGAGACTAAACATTCAGTACTTC. This encodes CASSPRQRLNIQYF.